The 30 T cell receptor beta chains below come from one sample, sequenced in a study of shared clonotypes between healthy human individuals. Clones were read by immunoSEQ multiplex PCR, and TCRdb kept only the in-frame ones, dropping some. The sample consists of about 460,000 clones, 60% to 80% of them appearing once. The specimen was PBMCs. The receptors derive from a woman between 40 and 55 years old in good health. Some clones in this sample may be carry-over from other donors' samples.

This chain links TRBV28 with TRBJ2-1; 7 nucleotides agree with TRBD2. The V segment lost 2 bases and the J segment 3 bases; nucleotides outside the gene matches: 4. CDR1 and CDR2 (germline): MDHEN, SYDVKM. The CDR3 extends over 15 amino acids. CDR3 DNA sequence: TGTGCCAGCAGTTTAGCGGGAGAGGTCTACAATGAGCAGTTCTTC. Translation gives CASSLAGEVYNEQFF.

The V call is TRBV30, the J call TRBJ2-1; either TRBD1 or TRBD2 may fit D (5 bases each). The CDR3 covers 14 residues. Between the trimmed V and J ends, which lost 7 bases and 6 bases, there was a span of 19 bases. CDR1 and CDR2 from the germline V gene are GTSNPN and SVGIG (reference sequence). The CDR3 loop reads CASFTGLGFNEQFF. Here the CDR3 DNA reads TGTGCCTCCTTTACGGGGCTCGGTTTCAATGAGCAGTTCTTC.

As concerns this clone: A clone one base away is much larger, so this may be a read error. This chain joins TRBV4-1 and TRBJ1-4; D is perhaps TRBD1 (6 bases). Trimming took 5 bases from V and 5 from J, leaving 18 bases between them. Per the germline V gene, CDR1 is MGHRA and CDR2 is YSYEKL. The CDR3 loop spans 16 amino acids. The CDR3, as DNA: TGCGCCAGCAGCTCCCGAATCTCACAGGGAAATGAAAAACTGTTTTTT. As protein: CASSSRISQGNEKLFF.

The V call is TRBV7-2, the J call TRBJ2-7; TRBD1 matches at 7 bases. Per germline, CDR1 SGHTA and CDR2 FQGNSA. With 1 base clipped from V and 3 bases from J, the junction kept 6 bases outside the gene matches. CDR3 size: 15 residues. The CDR3 protein is CASSLGSRGIYEQYF. CDR3 nucleotide sequence: TGTGCCAGCAGCTTAGGGTCCAGGGGGATCTACGAGCAGTACTTC. The variable domain in full, completed from reference TRBV7-2 and TRBJ2-7, reads GAGVSQSPSNKVTEKGKDVELRCDPISGHTALYWYRQSLGQGLEFLIYFQGNSAPDKSGLPSDRFSAERTGGSVSTLTIQRTQQEDSAVYLCASSLGSRGIYEQYFGPGTRLTVT.

With regard to this clone: One end of the junction is discordant with germline, which a read error may explain. The gene calls are TRBV27 and TRBJ2-7; the D is unclear. The CDR3 runs to 14 residues. Germline V gene data show CDR1 as MNHEY and CDR2 as SMNVEV (reference sequence). The CDR3 sequence is CASSLRVPSYEQYF. CDR3 nucleotide sequence: TGCGCCAGCAGTTTACGGGTCCCCTCCTACGAGCAGTACTTC.

The chain employs TRBV11-3 and TRBJ2-5, with 7 bases that match TRBD1. Trimming took 2 bases from V and 0 from J; bases not matched to a gene: 0. The CDR3 is 14 residues long. Germline values: CDR1 SGHNT, CDR2 YENEEA. The CDR3 DNA is TGTGCCAGCAGCTTAAGGGGGCACCAAGAGACCCAGTACTTC. Protein: CASSLRGHQETQYF.

This clone appeared many times. The V call is TRBV29-1, the J call TRBJ2-5; D is undetermined. V lost 4 bases and J 2 bases, leaving 5 bases between the germline ends. CDR1 is SQVTM, CDR2 ANQGSEA, per germline. This CDR3 region has 11 residues. In nucleotides, the CDR3 is TGCAGCGTTGTTGAGCAAGAGACCCAGTACTTC. It translates to CSVVEQETQYF. Combining the CDR3 with reference TRBV29-1 and TRBJ2-5 gives the whole variable domain SAVISQKPSRDICQRGTSLTIQCQVDSQVTMMFWYRQQPGQSLTLIATANQGSEATYESGFVIDKFPISRPNLTFSTLTVSNMSPEDSSIYLCSVVEQETQYFGPGTRLLVL.

The chain links TRBV10-2 to TRBJ1-2, with 7 positions matching TRBD1. V lost 2 bases and J lost 2; bases outside the gene matches: 5. There are 15 residues in the CDR3. The germline CDR1 and CDR2 sequences are WSHSY and SAAADI. The CDR3 DNA is TGCGCCAGCAGTGAGCCCCCGGGACAGAACTATGGCTACACCTTC. It translates to CASSEPPGQNYGYTF.

In its sample, this clone was seen many times. The V call is TRBV5-1, the J call TRBJ2-1, with 7 nucleotides matching TRBD1. Looked up from germline, CDR1 is SGHRS and CDR2 is YFSETQ. The V and J ends lost 0 bases and 4 bases, in that order; junction bases with no gene match: 7. CDR3 length: 16 residues. CDR3: CASSLERGQLYNEQFF. In nucleotides, the CDR3 is TGCGCCAGCAGCTTGGAGAGGGGACAGCTATACAATGAGCAGTTCTTC.

The chain has TRBV7-8 and TRBJ2-3, with 13 bases matching TRBD2. The germline V gene encodes CDR1 SGHVS and CDR2 FQNEAQ. V lost 2 bases to trimming and J lost 5 bases; unmatched junction nucleotides: 4. This CDR3 is built from 16 residues. As DNA, the CDR3 is TGTGCCAGCAGCTTACCACTAGCGGGAGGGCAAGATACGCAGTATTTT. Translating it yields CASSLPLAGGQDTQYF.

Points on this clone: Since a much larger clone is just one base distant, this may be a read error. The chain employs TRBV7-2 and TRBJ2-5, with a possible D match to TRBD1 (5 bases). The germline gives CDR1 SGHTA, CDR2 FQGNSA. The CDR3 is made up of 15 amino acids. The CDR3 DNA reads as TGTGCCAGCAGCTTAGCAGGCAGGACACAAGAGACCCGGTACTTC. Its protein is CASSLAGRTQETRYF.

The gene calls are TRBV11-2 and TRBJ1-2; tentatively, D is TRBD1 (5 bases). Germline lookup yields CDR1 SGHAT and CDR2 FQNNGV. The CDR3 spans 13 residues. V was pared by 3 bases and J by 8 bases, with 13 bases between. This CDR3 reads CASSFGQGSGYTF. In DNA, the CDR3 is TGTGCCAGCAGCTTCGGCCAGGGAAGCGGCTACACCTTC.

This clone was observed many times. The genes are TRBV28 and TRBJ2-7, with D possibly matching TRBD1 (6 bases). CDR3 size: 13 residues. V lost 7 bases, J lost 6 bases, and 16 bases lay in between. Germline V gene lookup returns CDR1 MDHEN and CDR2 SYDVKM. CDR3 protein: CASNLPSRGEQYF. DNA of the CDR3: TGTGCCAGCAATCTCCCGAGCAGGGGCGAGCAGTACTTC.

The genes are TRBV19 and TRBJ2-3; D gene ambiguous. In germline, CDR1 is LNHDA, CDR2 SQIVND (reference sequence). V lost 6 bases, J lost 3 bases, and 16 bases lay in between. The CDR3 spans 15 residues. The CDR3 DNA is TGTGCCAGTAGCCCGAGGTCTGGGGTTACAGATACGCAGTATTTT. It specifies CASSPRSGVTDTQYF.

This clone was counted a few times. The V call is TRBV5-4, the J call TRBJ2-5; 10 nucleotides agree with TRBD2. J lost 2 bases, V lost 0 bases, and 4 bases had no gene match. This CDR3 has 16 residues. Germline loops: CDR1 SGHNT, CDR2 YYREEE (reference sequence). The CDR3 reads CASSLGLAGEQETQYF. The CDR3 region has the DNA TGTGCCAGCAGCTTGGGGCTAGCGGGAGAACAAGAGACCCAGTACTTC.

This rearrangement joins TRBV4-3 to TRBJ2-3; TRBD2 agrees at 10 bases. From germline, CDR1 is LGHNA and CDR2 YSLEER. V lost 0 bases to trimming and J lost 4 bases; unmatched junction nucleotides: 4. The CDR3 consists of 16 residues. CDR3 DNA sequence: TGCGCCAGCAGCCAAGATTCAGCGGGAGGGTCAGATACGCAGTATTTT. Its protein is CASSQDSAGGSDTQYF.

Turning to this clone: This likely came from a read error, as a far larger clone is one base away. This sequence joins TRBV30 and TRBJ2-5; D gene ambiguous. The CDR3 has 14 residues. The germline V gene encodes CDR1 GTSNPN and CDR2 SVGIG (reference sequence). CDR3 residues: CAWGQNPIGETRYF. The CDR3 DNA sequence: TGTGCCTGGGGTCAAAACCCCATAGGAGAGACCCGGTACTTC. The full variable domain, rest sourced from reference TRBV30 and TRBJ2-5, is SQTIHQWPATLVQPVGSPLSLECTVEGTSNPNLYWYRQAAGRGLQLLFYSVGIGQISSEVPQNLSASRPQDRQFILSSKKLLLSDSGFYLCAWGQNPIGETRYFGPGTRLLVL.

CDR3 bases: TGTGCCAGCAGCGTGTCGGCGGGAGCGCGCACAGATACGCAGTATTTT. Its protein product is CASSVSAGARTDTQYF. The chain couples TRBV9 to TRBJ2-3; 7 bases match TRBD2. The trim removed 2 bases at V and 1 base at J, leaving 7 bases unmatched. The CDR3 runs 16 residues. Germline CDR1 and CDR2: SGDLS and YYNGEE.

V gene TRBV30 combines with J gene TRBJ2-7; weak D call: TRBD1 (6 bases). Germline CDR1 is GTSNPN and CDR2 is SVGIG (reference sequence). V dropped 4 bases and J dropped 0 bases, with 16 bases sitting between them. The CDR3 spans 15 residues. CDR3 protein: CAWIRPGQNSYEQYF. The CDR3 DNA reads as TGTGCCTGGATTCGACCCGGACAGAACTCCTACGAGCAGTACTTC.

This clone was seen at least ten times. Additional DNA sequences in this sample encode the identical CDR3. This rearrangement joins TRBV5-8 to TRBJ2-2, with 8 positions matching TRBD2. The CDR3 consists of 17 residues. Looked up from germline, CDR1 is SGHTS and CDR2 is YDEGEE. The V segment lost 0 bases and the J segment 3 bases; nucleotides outside the gene matches: 7. Here the CDR3 DNA reads TGTGCCAGCAGCTTGGTGCGCGGGAGGACGTACACCGGGGAGCTGTTTTTT. Encoded protein: CASSLVRGRTYTGELFF.

The V call is TRBV27, the J call TRBJ2-2; D could derive from TRBD1 or TRBD2 (5 bases each). The CDR3 runs 14 residues. V was trimmed by 10 bases and J by 5 bases, leaving 17 bases between them. CDR1 and CDR2 (germline): MNHEY, SMNVEV (reference sequence). CDR3 residues: CATNGDGRTGELFF. In DNA form, the CDR3 reads TGTGCCACCAACGGGGACGGGCGGACCGGGGAGCTGTTTTTT.

The V call is TRBV28, the J call TRBJ2-7, with 8 bases lining up with TRBD1. CDR3 size: 17 residues. Trimming took 7 bases from V and 2 from J; bases not matched to a gene: 16. Germline V gene lookup returns CDR1 MDHEN and CDR2 SYDVKM. The CDR3, as DNA: TGTGCCAGCACATCCCCTTCACCGGGACAGGCGACCTACGAGCAGTACTTC. Protein product: CASTSPSPGQATYEQYF.

CDR3 region: CASSTGTESYEQYF. DNA for the CDR3: TGTGCCAGCAGCACGGGGACAGAGTCCTACGAGCAGTACTTC. The chain recombines TRBV12-1 with TRBJ2-7; the table assigns TRBD1, which was not confirmed against the DNA. TRBV12-1 is classified as a pseudogene. The CDR3 sequence is 14 residues long.

This chain joins TRBV10-3 and TRBJ2-3; 10 bases agree with TRBD2. The germline CDR1 and CDR2 sequences are ENHRY and SYGVKD. Unmatched junction bases numbered 6, after V lost 2 bases and J lost 4 bases. CDR3 size: 16 residues. The CDR3 DNA sequence: TGTGCCATCAGTGAGACGTCTAGCGGGAGCGCAGATACGCAGTATTTT. Translated, it gives CAISETSSGSADTQYF.

This sequence joins TRBV30 and TRBJ1-1; D gene ambiguous. The V and J ends lost 3 bases and 0 bases respectively, with 11 bases between them. The germline CDR1 and CDR2 sequences are GTSNPN and SVGIG (reference sequence). This CDR3 contains 14 residues. The CDR3 loop reads CAWRRGLVNTEAFF. CDR3 in DNA: TGTGCCTGGAGGAGAGGGCTGGTGAACACTGAAGCTTTCTTT.

The V call is TRBV28, the J call TRBJ2-3, with 10 bases lining up with TRBD2. Germline lookup yields CDR1 MDHEN and CDR2 SYDVKM. The J segment lost 6 bases and the V segment lost 1 base, leaving 7 bases of the junction unmatched. The CDR3 loop spans 16 amino acids. CDR3: CASSLLASGRRDTQYF. The DNA for the CDR3 is TGTGCCAGCAGTTTATTGGCTAGCGGGAGACGGGATACGCAGTATTTT. Drawing the rest from reference TRBV28 and TRBJ2-3, the complete variable domain is DVKVTQSSRYLVKRTGEKVFLECVQDMDHENMFWYRQDPGLGLRLIYFSYDVKMKEKGDIPEGYSVSREKKERFSLILESASTNQTSMYLCASSLLASGRRDTQYFGPGTRLTVL.

The chain recombines TRBV5-1 with TRBJ2-1; D unresolved. The CDR3 is made up of 16 amino acids. Looked up from germline, CDR1 is SGHRS and CDR2 is YFSETQ. The V gene lost 2 bases and the J gene lost 0 bases, with 12 bases spanning the gap. This CDR3 reads CASSLEGLGSYNEQFF. The CDR3 region has the DNA TGCGCCAGCAGCTTAGAAGGTCTCGGCTCCTACAATGAGCAGTTCTTC.

The chain uses TRBV9 and TRBJ2-2; the D call may be TRBD1 or TRBD2 (5 bases each). V was cut by 0 bases and J by 1 base, with 13 bases left in between. Germline assignment: CDR1 SGDLS and CDR2 YYNGEE. This CDR3 contains 17 residues. In DNA form, the CDR3 reads TGTGCCAGCAGCGTAGATGTGGGACCTAGGAACACCGGGGAGCTGTTTTTT. Protein sequence: CASSVDVGPRNTGELFF.

The rearrangement joins TRBV28 to TRBJ1-1; D unresolved. The germline CDR1 and CDR2 sequences are MDHEN and SYDVKM. The CDR3 length is 13 residues. Trimming cost V 6 bases and J 1 base, with 9 bases left between them. The CDR3 protein is CASRLNGNTEAFF. The CDR3, as DNA: TGTGCCAGCAGGCTAAATGGGAACACTGAAGCTTTCTTT.

This sequence joins TRBV11-2 and TRBJ2-2; D gene uncertain. The CDR3 sequence is 14 residues long. V lost 5 bases and J 1 base, leaving 8 bases between the germline ends. Germline CDR1 reads SGHAT; CDR2 reads FQNNGV. CDR3 coding DNA: TGTGCCAGCAGCCCTTTTTGGAACACCGGGGAGCTGTTTTTT. Translation gives CASSPFWNTGELFF.